This is a list of T cell receptor beta chains from one sample in a study of T cells in Graves' hyperthyroidism and ophthalmopathy. MiXCR, run by TCRdb on the multiplex PCR reads, gives a single entry per CDR3 protein. The sample has over 300,000 distinct CDR3 sequences, roughly 14% seen once; the top ten hold roughly 9.6%. Sequences were obtained from blood. These receptors were collected from a woman in her sixties or seventies with Graves' hyperthyroidism. Each CDR3 is given with its conserved first and last residue. D genes are given only for firm matches. Some rows mark clone size as missing; the rest say once, few, many or name a class of expanded clone.

clone_size,v_call,j_call,d_call,cdr3_aa,cdr3_nt
-,TRBV25-1,TRBJ2-1,-,CASRHRSSYNEQFF,TGTGCCAGCAGACACCGGAGCTCCTACAATGAGCAGTTCTTC
-,TRBV19,TRBJ2-1,TRBD2,CASSIGLPAGFNNEQFF,TGTGCCAGTAGTATTGGCCTCCCAGCGGGATTCAACAATGAGCAGTTCTTC
many,TRBV3-1,TRBJ1-5,-,CASSQGDQPQHF,TGTGCCAGCAGCCAAGGTGATCAGCCCCAGCATTTT
many,TRBV12-3/TRBV12-4,TRBJ2-5,-,CASSIQGGETQYF,TGTGCCAGCAGTATACAGGGGGGGGAGACCCAGTACTTC
many,TRBV29-1,TRBJ2-2,-,CSVDQGYTGELFF,TGCAGCGTTGACCAGGGGTACACCGGGGAGCTGTTTTTT
many,TRBV11-3,TRBJ2-7,-,CASSSGRDLYEQYF,TGTGCCAGCAGCTCTGGCAGGGACCTCTACGAGCAGTACTTC
many,TRBV27,TRBJ1-5,-,CASSLMGGGHQPQHF,TGTGCCAGCAGTTTAATGGGAGGGGGTCATCAGCCCCAGCATTTT
many,TRBV27,TRBJ2-5,TRBD2,CASTPGRAGATQYF,TGTGCCAGCACCCCGGGGAGGGCCGGAGCGACCCAGTACTTC
many,TRBV7-8,TRBJ1-1,-,CASSLAGQINTEAFF,TGTGCCAGCAGCTTAGCTGGACAGATTAACACTGAAGCTTTCTTT
few,TRBV9,TRBJ2-3,TRBD2,CASSDRASGSITDTQYF,TGTGCCAGCAGCGACCGGGCTAGCGGGAGTATTACAGATACGCAGTATTTT
many,TRBV15,TRBJ1-5,TRBD1,CATSRWTGGQPQHF,TGTGCCACCAGCAGGTGGACAGGAGGGCAGCCCCAGCATTTT
many,TRBV28,TRBJ2-7,TRBD1,CASSIPSSGTGPPYEQYF,TGTGCCAGCAGCATCCCATCCTCCGGGACAGGGCCCCCCTACGAGCAGTACTTC
-,TRBV19,TRBJ1-5,-,CASSMGGNNQPQHF,TGTGCCAGTAGTATGGGAGGGAACAATCAGCCCCAGCATTTT
-,TRBV9,TRBJ2-5,TRBD2,CASSVTGGRVETQYF,TGTGCCAGCAGCGTAACTGGCGGGAGGGTTGAGACCCAGTACTTC
-,TRBV6-5,TRBJ1-2,-,CASSYSTGPTNYGYTF,TGTGCCAGCAGTTACTCGACGGGACCTACTAACTATGGCTACACCTTC
few,TRBV12-3/TRBV12-4,TRBJ2-7,TRBD2,CASRGDRQASGRRDEQYF,TGTGCCAGCAGGGGGGATAGGCAGGCTAGCGGGAGACGGGATGAGCAGTACTTC
many,TRBV2,TRBJ2-1,TRBD1,CASNRGTDLGEQFF,TGTGCCAGTAACAGGGGCACTGACCTCGGTGAGCAGTTCTTC
many,TRBV29-1,TRBJ1-2,TRBD1,CSVGTGANYGYTF,TGCAGCGTTGGTACAGGGGCTAACTATGGCTACACCTTC
-,TRBV2,TRBJ1-5,-,CASSEATGGQPQHF,TGTGCCAGCAGTGAGGCTACGGGGGGACAGCCCCAGCATTTT
many,TRBV10-3,TRBJ2-5,TRBD2,CAISESLAGSETQYF,TGTGCCATCAGTGAGTCGCTAGCGGGGAGTGAGACCCAGTACTTC
-,TRBV6-2/TRBV6-3,TRBJ1-5,-,CASSYGVYRGNQPQHF,TGTGCCAGCAGTTACGGGGTATACAGGGGCAATCAGCCCCAGCATTTT
many,TRBV6-6,TRBJ1-2,-,CASSYSTAGGYGYTF,TGTGCCAGCAGTTACTCGACAGCCGGCGGCTATGGCTACACCTTC
many,TRBV6-2/TRBV6-3,TRBJ2-7,TRBD2,CASTIAGRSSYEQYF,TGTGCCAGCACCATTGCCGGGAGGAGCTCCTACGAGCAGTACTTC
many,TRBV11-2,TRBJ2-7,-,CASSLVSKGYEQYF,TGTGCCAGCAGCTTGGTGTCGAAGGGCTACGAGCAGTACTTC
many,TRBV10-3,TRBJ2-7,TRBD2,CAISDEALAGLSYEQYF,TGTGCCATCAGTGATGAGGCCCTAGCGGGTCTCTCCTACGAGCAGTACTTC
many,TRBV13,TRBJ2-7,TRBD2,CASSPASGRVHEQYF,TGTGCCAGCAGCCCCGCGAGCGGGAGGGTCCACGAGCAGTACTTC
many,TRBV5-1,TRBJ2-1,TRBD1,CASSLSTGIEQFF,TGCGCCAGCAGCTTGTCGACAGGGATTGAGCAGTTCTTC
many,TRBV14,TRBJ2-1,TRBD2,CASRQSGISYNEQFF,TGTGCCAGCAGACAAAGCGGGATTTCCTACAATGAGCAGTTCTTC
many,TRBV12-3/TRBV12-4,TRBJ2-7,TRBD2,CASSDPSGRASYEQYF,TGTGCCAGCAGTGATCCTAGCGGGAGGGCCTCCTACGAGCAGTACTTC
few,TRBV10-3,TRBJ2-1,TRBD1,CAISENRGLGEQFF,TGTGCCATCAGTGAGAACAGGGGCCTAGGTGAGCAGTTCTTC
many,TRBV10-1,TRBJ2-5,-,CASSESAGAARQETQYF,TGCGCCAGCAGTGAGTCGGCCGGGGCAGCGAGACAAGAGACCCAGTACTTC
-,TRBV6-2/TRBV6-3,TRBJ2-3,TRBD2,CASSYGNVAGVGTDAQYF,TGTGCCAGCAGCTATGGGAACGTGGCGGGAGTCGGCACAGATGCGCAGTATTTT
few,TRBV19,TRBJ1-5,TRBD1,CASRPDRVGSQHF,TGTGCCAGTAGACCGGACAGGGTCGGTTCCCAGCATTTT
-,TRBV7-3,TRBJ2-2,TRBD2,CASSSGLATGELFF,TGTGCCAGCAGCTCGGGACTAGCCACCGGGGAGCTGTTTTTT
many,TRBV30,TRBJ1-1,-,CAWSVRIEAFF,TGTGCCTGGAGTGTACGGATTGAAGCTTTCTTT
-,TRBV5-4,TRBJ1-1,TRBD1,CASSQGGARGRTEAFF,TGTGCCAGCAGCCAAGGGGGGGCCAGGGGGCGGACTGAAGCTTTCTTT
-,TRBV5-8,TRBJ2-6,-,CASSQGRTSSGANVLTF,TGTGCCAGCAGCCAAGGACGGACGAGCTCTGGGGCCAACGTCCTGACTTTC
-,TRBV2,TRBJ2-1,TRBD2,CASSQSGRFNEQFF,TGCGCCAGCAGCCAAAGCGGGAGGTTCAATGAGCAGTTCTTC
-,TRBV5-8,TRBJ2-5,TRBD1,CASSPSGTVKETQYF,TGTGCCAGCAGCCCGTCCGGGACAGTAAAAGAGACCCAGTACTTC
-,TRBV7-9,TRBJ2-7,-,CASSLGGGYTYEQYF,TGTGCCAGCAGCTTAGGGGGGGGCTATACCTACGAGCAGTACTTC
many,TRBV11-1,TRBJ2-1,TRBD2,CASSPSGSYNEQFF,TGTGCCAGCAGCCCTAGCGGTTCCTACAATGAGCAGTTCTTC
many,TRBV7-8,TRBJ2-1,-,CASSLNRILGGSYNEQFF,TGTGCCAGCAGCTTAAACAGGATCTTGGGAGGCTCCTACAATGAGCAGTTCTTC
many,TRBV18,TRBJ1-2,TRBD1,CASSRDRGVSYGYTF,TGTGCCAGCTCACGCGACAGGGGAGTTAGCTATGGCTACACCTTC
-,TRBV30,TRBJ2-7,-,CACVRPPYEQYF,TGTGCCTGCGTTAGGCCCCCCTACGAGCAGTACTTC
many,TRBV11-3,TRBJ2-3,TRBD2,CASSRGLAGSRGTQYF,TGTGCCAGCAGCCGGGGGCTAGCGGGAAGTAGGGGTACGCAGTATTTT
many,TRBV7-9,TRBJ2-5,-,CASSPTGLSLGETQYF,TGTGCCAGCAGCCCCACAGGGCTATCCTTGGGAGAGACCCAGTACTTC
many,TRBV7-8,TRBJ2-5,TRBD2,CASSRGPLAGQETQYF,TGTGCCAGCAGCCGGGGCCCCCTAGCGGGGCAAGAGACCCAGTACTTC
once,TRBV28,TRBJ2-7,TRBD1,CASTPGDRGYEQYF,TGTGCCAGCACCCCGGGGGACAGGGGTTACGAGCAGTACTTC
many,TRBV5-4,TRBJ2-1,TRBD2,CASSNLAGGAYNEQFF,TGTGCCAGCAGTAATTTAGCGGGAGGGGCGTACAATGAGCAGTTCTTC
few,TRBV2,TRBJ2-7,TRBD1,CACSIHRGEQYF,TGTGCCTGCAGTATTCACAGGGGCGAGCAGTACTTC
few,TRBV4-2,TRBJ1-5,TRBD1,CASSQEGQGIQPQHF,TGTGCCAGCAGCCAAGAGGGACAGGGGATTCAGCCCCAGCATTTT
-,TRBV5-1,TRBJ2-1,TRBD1,CASNGGLRTGGLNEQFF,TGCGCCAGCAACGGAGGGTTAAGGACAGGGGGCTTAAATGAGCAGTTCTTC
-,TRBV5-4,TRBJ2-6,TRBD2,CASSLFRGGDGANVLTF,TGTGCCAGCAGCTTGTTCCGTGGGGGGGACGGGGCCAACGTCCTGACTTTC
few,TRBV20-1,TRBJ2-1,-,CSAPKSGTGPYNEQFF,TGCAGTGCCCCGAAATCGGGTACCGGCCCCTACAATGAGCAGTTCTTC
-,TRBV6-1,TRBJ2-3,-,CASSENKDTQYF,TGTGCCAGCAGTGAAAATAAGGATACGCAGTATTTT
few,TRBV12-5,TRBJ1-5,-,CASGSSNQPQHF,TGTGCTAGTGGTTCCTCAAATCAGCCCCAGCATTTT
few,TRBV19,TRBJ1-6,-,CASSPPFSADRAPPLHF,TGTGCCAGTAGTCCGCCTTTCTCCGCCGACCGTGCACCACCCCTCCACTTT
many,TRBV20-1,TRBJ2-1,-,CSAFGTRTKYNEQFF,TGCAGTGCTTTTGGGACCCGAACGAAATACAATGAGCAGTTCTTC
many,TRBV7-2,TRBJ1-5,-,CASSLNNFLGNQPQHF,TGTGCCAGCAGCTTAAATAACTTCCTCGGCAATCAGCCCCAGCATTTT